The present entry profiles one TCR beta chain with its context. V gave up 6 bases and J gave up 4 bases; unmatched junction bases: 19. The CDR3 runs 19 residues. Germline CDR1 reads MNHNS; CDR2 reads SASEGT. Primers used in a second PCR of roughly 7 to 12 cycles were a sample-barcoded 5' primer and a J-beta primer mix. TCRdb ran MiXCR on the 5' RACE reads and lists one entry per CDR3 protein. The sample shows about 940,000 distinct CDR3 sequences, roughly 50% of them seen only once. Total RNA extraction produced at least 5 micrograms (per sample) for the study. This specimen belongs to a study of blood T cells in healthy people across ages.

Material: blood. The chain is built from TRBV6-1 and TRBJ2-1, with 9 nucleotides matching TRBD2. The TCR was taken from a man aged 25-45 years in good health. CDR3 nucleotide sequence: TGTGCCAGCAGCCCCTACGCTCTAGCGGGGCCCAATGCTTACAATGAGCAGTTCTTC. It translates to CASSPYALAGPNAYNEQFF.